This record covers a single TCR beta chain. Its antigen is not identified. Profiling relied on immunoSEQ multiplex PCR, and the TCRdb table lists in-frame clones only, not all of them. The repertoire holds some 85,000 clones, with around nine tenths as singletons. This entry comes from a study of graft-versus-host responses after intestinal transplantation. On the study more broadly: Once they had received anti-thymocyte globulin induction, all recipients took tacrolimus and steroids for about 3 years. Study-wide points: Recipient-marrow GvH clones were detected, some having first appeared in ileum or blood.

V lost 3 bases and J 6 bases, leaving 16 bases between the germline ends. CDR1 SGHNT and CDR2 YYREEE come from the germline V gene (reference sequence). CDR3 length equals 15 residues. The TCR comes from a human donor who was the organ donor for an intestinal transplant. The chain joins TRBV5-4 to TRBJ2-1, with a possible D match to TRBD1 (6 bases). This sample comprised unstimulated CD8+ T cells sorted from spleen or lymph node cells, obtained before transplant. The CDR3 sequence is CASSWGPGIGNEQFF. The CDR3 DNA sequence: TGTGCCAGCAGCTGGGGGCCGGGGATAGGCAATGAGCAGTTCTTC.